This T cell receptor (beta chain) stems from a study of T cell responses to AZD1222 COVID-19 vaccine. The method was immunoSEQ multiplex PCR; TCRdb's version includes in-frame clones alone and lacks a portion of them. This sample carries 100,000 to 150,000 clones, about 90% of them seen once, and the ten largest clones take approximately 2%. A single count supports this clone. The CDR3 consists of 14 residues. The V gene's germline CDR1 is SGHTA and CDR2 FQGTGA. V lost 2 bases and J lost 5, with 12 bases in between. The V and J genes are TRBV7-3 and TRBJ1-1, with D unclear. Sequenced material: peripheral blood, taken 28 days after the second AZD1222 dose. The sequence derives from an adult who received the AZD1222 COVID-19 vaccine. This chain's CDR3 is CASSLGGVQTEAFF. In DNA form, the CDR3 reads TGTGCCAGCAGCTTAGGCGGGGTCCAGACTGAAGCTTTCTTT.